This TCR beta chain was recovered during a study of T cell responses to AZD1222 COVID-19 vaccine (dated by TCRdb to the early 2020s). Broadly, across the study: Because spike-specific TCR depth and breadth did not differ between the two schedules, AZD1222 recipients who got a second dose at roughly 4 weeks were pooled with those who got a second dose at roughly 12 weeks. TCR sequencing covered some 240 trial participants: 200 to 220 given two doses of AZD1222 and about 26 given two doses of MenACWY control vaccine. Enrollment into the trials was organized by age into subgroups of 18-55, 56-69 and 70-plus years, and those subgroups contained around 150, 28 and 57 TCR-sequenced participants, respectively. Study-wide findings and limitations: The 56-69-year group was small, and its depth increase did not reach significance, likely because of low power. A significant rise in spike-specific TCR breadth and depth was observed after two AZD1222 doses relative to day 0 and relative to MenACWY recipients. Conclusions about previously exposed vaccinees were limited because only a handful of AZD1222 recipients were SARS-CoV-2 seropositive at baseline. Participants were mostly white British, with more females than males. The authors suggested clonal diversity may have been underestimated. Vaccine-associated CD4 TCRs spanned the whole spike protein, with dominant responses in regions 160-218 and 743-854. Epitopes outside the regions mutated in the B.1.351 and B.1.1.7 variants were reportedly recognized by nearly half of the unique spike-specific TCRs. Because no samples from the day 14 peak response were available, repertoires could be characterized only after the peak T cell response.

The CDR3, cysteine through phenylalanine, is 15 amino acids long. The entry retains the CDR3 DNA only, 45 bases that are in frame from base 1. Relative to germline, V is 2 bases shorter and J is 4 bases shorter, with 11 bases between their ends. CDR1 and CDR2 are read off the germline V gene as MDHEN and SYDVKM. Points on this clone: It has no known antigen specificity. The record has no base qualities; no much larger clone is one base away.

The time point tag for this specimen amounts to: baseline before first vaccination. Vaccinee samples were obtained from the UK trials COV001 and COV002, which included a single-blind randomized controlled phase 2/3 trial of AZD1222 (ChAdOx1 nCoV-19) in healthy adults. For TCRbeta chain sequencing, PBMC samples were collected from trial participants at day 0 and at day 28 after the second dose. The CDR3 regions of human TCRbeta chains were analyzed by immunosequencing. Under the source paper's analysis protocol: TCRs in the repertoires were matched against a reference library of SARS-CoV-2-specific TCRs that had been generated with the MIRA antigen-specificity platform. Breadth meant the fraction of unique TCRs that were SARS-CoV-2-associated, whereas depth meant the fraction of total T cells that were SARS-CoV-2-associated. Each spike-specific TCR was assigned to its reactive spike region and to a CD4 or CD8 class using the MIRA data. Log10-transformed breadth and depth values were compared by one-way ANOVA with Sidak's multiple comparisons tests. TCRdb stores this immuneACCESS table with in-frame sequences only. Part of the clones is absent; in the studies checked, under half of the shortfall reflects unresolved V genes, and no reason is known for the rest. V and J calls and clone size are as listed in that table; D and trimming were resolved from the DNA. This sample lists roughly 150,000 clones; over 80% were detected once. Jointly, the top ten make up over 1.5% of the sample.

The V and J genes are TRBV28 and TRBJ2-2; confidence is insufficient to name the D gene. The TCR comes from an adult in good health. The sequencing used peripheral blood, collected on day 0 of AZD1222 vaccination. The CDR3: CASSLPHSGTGELFF. The nucleotides read TGTGCCAGCAGTTTACCCCACTCGGGCACCGGGGAGCTGTTTTTT.